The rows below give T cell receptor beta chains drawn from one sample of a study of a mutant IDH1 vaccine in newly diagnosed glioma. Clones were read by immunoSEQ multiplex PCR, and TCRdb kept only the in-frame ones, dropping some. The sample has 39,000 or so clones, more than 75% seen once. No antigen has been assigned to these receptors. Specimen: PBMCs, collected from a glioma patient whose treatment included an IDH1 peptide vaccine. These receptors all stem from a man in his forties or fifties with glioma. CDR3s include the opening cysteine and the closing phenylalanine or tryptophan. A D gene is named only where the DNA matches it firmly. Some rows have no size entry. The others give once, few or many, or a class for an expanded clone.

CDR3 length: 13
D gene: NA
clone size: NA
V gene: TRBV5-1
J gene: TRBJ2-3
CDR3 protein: CASSFPGADTQYF
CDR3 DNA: TGCGCCAGCAGCTTTCCGGGGGCAGATACGCAGTATTTT

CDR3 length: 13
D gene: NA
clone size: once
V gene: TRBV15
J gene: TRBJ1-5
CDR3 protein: CATSNRGNQPQHF
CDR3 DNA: TGTGCCACCAGCAATAGGGGAAATCAGCCCCAGCATTTT

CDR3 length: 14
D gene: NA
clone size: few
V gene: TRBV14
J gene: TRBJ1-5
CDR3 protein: CASSQDRRGRPQHF
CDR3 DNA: TGTGCCAGCAGCCAAGATCGCCGAGGGAGGCCCCAGCATTTT

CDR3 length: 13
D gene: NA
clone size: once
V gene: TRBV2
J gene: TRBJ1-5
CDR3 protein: CASSQGQNQPQHF
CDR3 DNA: TGTGCCAGCAGTCAGGGGCAGAATCAGCCCCAGCATTTT

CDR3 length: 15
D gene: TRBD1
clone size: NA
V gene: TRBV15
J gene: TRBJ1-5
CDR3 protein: CATSRGTGDGRPQHF
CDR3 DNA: TGTGCCACCAGCAGAGGTACAGGGGACGGGCGGCCCCAGCATTTT

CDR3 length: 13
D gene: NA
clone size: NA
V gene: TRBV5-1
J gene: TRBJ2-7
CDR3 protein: CASSPDGTYEQYF
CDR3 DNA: TGCGCCAGCAGCCCGGACGGAACCTACGAGCAGTACTTC

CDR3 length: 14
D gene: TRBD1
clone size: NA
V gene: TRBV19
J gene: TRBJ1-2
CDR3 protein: CASSMQGANYGYTF
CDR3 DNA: TGTGCCAGTAGTATGCAGGGGGCGAACTATGGCTACACCTTC

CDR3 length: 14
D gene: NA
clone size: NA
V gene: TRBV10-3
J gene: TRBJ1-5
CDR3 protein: CATEWADSNQPQHF
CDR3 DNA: TGTGCCACCGAATGGGCAGATAGCAATCAGCCCCAGCATTTT

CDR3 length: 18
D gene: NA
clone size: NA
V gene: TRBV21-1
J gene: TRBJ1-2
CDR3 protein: CASSKDTGRGDLNYGYTF
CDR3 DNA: TGTGCCAGCAGCAAAGATACCGGGCGGGGGGACTTAAACTATGGCTACACCTTC

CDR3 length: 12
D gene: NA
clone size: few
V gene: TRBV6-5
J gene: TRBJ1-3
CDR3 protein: CASRGFGNTIYF
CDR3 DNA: TGTGCCAGCAGGGGGTTCGGAAACACCATATATTTT

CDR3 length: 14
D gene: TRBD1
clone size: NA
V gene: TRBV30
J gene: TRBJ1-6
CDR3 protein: CAWSLQGAGSPLHF
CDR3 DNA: TGTGCCTGGAGTCTACAGGGGGCTGGATCACCCCTCCACTTT

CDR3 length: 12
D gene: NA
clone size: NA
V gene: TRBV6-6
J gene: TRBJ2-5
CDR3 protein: CASSAVQETQYF
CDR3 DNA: TGTGCCAGCAGTGCCGTCCAAGAGACCCAGTACTTC

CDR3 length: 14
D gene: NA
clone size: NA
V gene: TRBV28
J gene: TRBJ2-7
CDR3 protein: CASSFRGAGYEQYF
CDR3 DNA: TGTGCCAGCAGTTTCCGGGGGGCTGGTTACGAGCAGTACTTC

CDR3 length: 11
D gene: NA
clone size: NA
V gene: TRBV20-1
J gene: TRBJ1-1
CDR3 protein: CSARENTEAFF
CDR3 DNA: TGCAGTGCTAGAGAGAACACTGAAGCTTTCTTT

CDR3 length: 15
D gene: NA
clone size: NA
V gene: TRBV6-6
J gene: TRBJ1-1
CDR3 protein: CASSREAAGNTEAFF
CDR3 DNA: TGTGCCAGCAGCCGCGAGGCAGCGGGGAACACTGAAGCTTTCTTT

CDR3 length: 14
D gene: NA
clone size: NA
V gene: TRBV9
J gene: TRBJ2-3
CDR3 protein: CASSVGGGEGRQYF
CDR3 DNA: TGTGCCAGCAGCGTAGGTGGGGGCGAAGGTAGGCAGTATTTT

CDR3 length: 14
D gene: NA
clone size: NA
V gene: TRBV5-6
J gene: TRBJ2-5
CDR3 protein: CASSPDGGFKTQYF
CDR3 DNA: TGTGCCAGCAGCCCTGATGGGGGTTTCAAGACCCAGTACTTC

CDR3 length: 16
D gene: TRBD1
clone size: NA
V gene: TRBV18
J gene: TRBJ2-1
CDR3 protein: CASSQKGQGSYNEQFF
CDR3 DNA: TGTGCCAGCTCACAAAAGGGACAGGGGTCGTACAATGAGCAGTTCTTC

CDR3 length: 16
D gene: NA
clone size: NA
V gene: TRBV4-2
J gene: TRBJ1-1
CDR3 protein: CASSQDFGGMNTEAFF
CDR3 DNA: TGTGCCAGCAGCCAAGATTTCGGGGGAATGAACACTGAAGCTTTCTTT

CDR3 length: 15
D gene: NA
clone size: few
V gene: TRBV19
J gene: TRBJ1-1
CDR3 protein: CASSRIGARNTEAFF
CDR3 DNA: TGTGCCAGTAGTCGTATTGGAGCGAGGAACACTGAAGCTTTCTTT

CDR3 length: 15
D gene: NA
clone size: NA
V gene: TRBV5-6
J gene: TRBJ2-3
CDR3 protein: CASSLAGFNTDTQYF
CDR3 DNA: TGTGCCAGCAGCTTGGCTGGGTTTAACACAGATACGCAGTATTTT

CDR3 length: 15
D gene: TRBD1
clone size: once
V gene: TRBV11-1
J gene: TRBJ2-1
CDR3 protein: CASRSDRGYYNEQFF
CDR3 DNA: TGTGCCAGCAGGTCTGACAGGGGATACTACAATGAGCAGTTCTTC

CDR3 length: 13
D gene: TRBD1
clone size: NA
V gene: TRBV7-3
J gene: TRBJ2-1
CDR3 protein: CASSWDRNNEQFF
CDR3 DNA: TGTGCCAGCAGCTGGGACAGGAACAATGAGCAGTTCTTC

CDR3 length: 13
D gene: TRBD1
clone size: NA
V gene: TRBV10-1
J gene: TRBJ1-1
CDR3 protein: CASRGTANTEAFF
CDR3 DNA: TGCGCCAGCAGGGGGACAGCGAACACTGAAGCTTTCTTT